This entry features one T cell receptor (beta chain) sequence. There are 16 residues in the CDR3. CDR1 and CDR2 (germline): MDHEN, SYDVKM. V lost 3 bases to trimming and J lost 3 bases, with 14 bases between them. This specimen belongs to a study of blood T cell repertoires in COVID-19. Study at large: Nucleic acid was either cDNA or gDNA, and it came from T cells, B-cell-depleted T cells, or PBMCs.

Generated by immunoSEQ multiplex PCR, the TCRdb table keeps only in-frame clones and is missing some. This table has almost 30,000 clones, about 70% appearing once. This clonotype originated in a human donor in a cohort sampled during active COVID-19. Material for sequencing was peripheral blood. The genes are TRBV28 and TRBJ2-2; weak D call: TRBD1 (6 bases). The CDR3 protein is CASSFRGGRDTGELFF. CDR3 in DNA: TGTGCCAGCAGTTTTAGAGGGGGACGGGACACCGGGGAGCTGTTTTTT.